The 13 T cell receptor beta chains below were found in one sample sequenced in a study of type 1 regulatory T cells. One entry per CDR3 protein, called by TCRdb with MiXCR from the reads. This sample has approximately 100,000 distinct CDR3 sequences, with around a third found just once. Source material: CD4+ T cells, either the whole sample or a sorted fraction (not recorded which). The source is a human donor in good health.

The chain couples TRBV12-3 or TRBV12-4 to TRBJ1-4, with D possibly TRBD1 on 5 matching bases. CDR3 length equals 13 residues. V lost 7 bases, J lost 8 bases, and 14 bases lay in between. CDR3 region: CASTMGGAEKLFF. The DNA of the CDR3 is TGTGCCAGCACCATGGGTGGGGCCGAAAAACTGTTTTTT.

This clonotype was observed a handful of times. This chain joins TRBV6-2 or TRBV6-3 and TRBJ1-2; 10 bases map to TRBD1. Per the germline V gene, CDR1 is MNHEY and CDR2 is SVGEGT. After removal of 5 bases from V and 2 bases from J, the junction contained 5 bases not matched to a gene. There are 15 residues in the CDR3. The chain's CDR3 is CASSPRGQGNYGYTF. In nucleotides, the CDR3 is TGTGCCAGCAGTCCTCGGGGACAGGGGAACTATGGCTACACCTTC.

The chain recombines TRBV10-3 with TRBJ2-1; the match to TRBD1 covers 9 bases. J lost 7 bases, V lost 6 bases, and 13 bases had no gene match. Germline V gene sequence: CDR1 ENHRY, CDR2 SYGVKD. This CDR3 is 16 amino acids long. The CDR3 spells CAIRPGQGTSVNEQFF. Written as DNA, the CDR3 is TGTGCCATCAGACCCGGACAGGGGACATCGGTTAATGAGCAGTTCTTC.

The rearrangement uses TRBV6-5 and TRBJ1-6, with D possibly being TRBD1 (6 bases). CDR1 is MNHEY, CDR2 SVGAGI, per germline. The CDR3 is made up of 11 amino acids. V lost 8 bases and J 8 bases, leaving 7 bases between the germline ends. CDR3: CASRTDSPLHF. The CDR3 DNA sequence: TGTGCCAGCCGGACAGATTCACCCCTCCACTTT.

This clonotype came up a few times. The J gene is TRBJ2-7, the V gene TRBV3-1; perhaps TRBD1 as D (6 bases). This CDR3 spans 15 amino acids. The ends were cut back, 4 bases at V and 0 bases at J, with 13 bases in the middle. Germline lookup yields CDR1 LGHDT and CDR2 YNNKEL (reference sequence). This chain's CDR3 is CASSPEGVGSYEQYF. CDR3 bases: TGTGCCAGCAGCCCCGAGGGGGTAGGCTCCTACGAGCAGTACTTC.

The chain carries TRBV7-2 and TRBJ2-3, with 8 bases aligning to TRBD1. Germline CDR1 reads SGHTA; CDR2 reads FQGNSA. The CDR3 length is 15 residues. The V and J ends lost 5 bases and 5 bases, in that order; junction bases with no gene match: 9. CDR3 in amino acids: CASSVYRGDGDTQYF. CDR3 coding DNA: TGTGCCAGCAGCGTATACAGGGGGGATGGAGATACGCAGTATTTT.

This clonotype appeared a few times. This chain links TRBV27 with TRBJ1-2; D is perhaps TRBD1 (5 bases). The V gene's germline CDR1 is MNHEY and CDR2 SMNVEV (reference sequence). This CDR3 region has 14 residues. Trimming pared 5 bases from V and 4 bases from J, leaving 14 bases between. The CDR3 reads CASSPIDSFYGYTF. The CDR3 DNA is TGTGCCAGCAGTCCCATAGACAGTTTCTATGGCTACACCTTC.

This clonotype was recorded a few times. The rearrangement uses TRBV6-5 and TRBJ2-5; the match to TRBD2 covers 7 bases. Germline values: CDR1 MNHEY, CDR2 SVGAGI. This CDR3 spans 13 amino acids. Trimming took 6 bases from V and 3 from J; bases not matched to a gene: 4. This CDR3 reads CASRGTTKETQYF. CDR3 DNA: TGTGCCAGCAGGGGGACTACCAAAGAGACCCAGTACTTC.

Details on this clonotype: It is likely a read error, because the conserved phenylalanine at the end of the CDR3 is missing. The V call is TRBV3-1, the J call TRBJ1-2; TRBD1 matches at 10 bases. The J segment lost 8 bases and the V segment lost 4 bases, leaving 10 bases of the junction unmatched. The germline gives CDR1 LGHDT, CDR2 YNNKEL (reference sequence). The CDR3 totals 15 residues. CDR3 sequence: CASSLGDRGRYGYTI. CDR3 DNA: TGTGCCAGCAGCCTAGGCGACAGGGGGCGGTACGGCTACACCATC.

The genes are TRBV12-3 or TRBV12-4 and TRBJ2-2, with TRBD2 matching over 11 bases. Trimming took 3 bases from V and 4 from J; bases not matched to a gene: 7. This CDR3 is built from 17 residues. The CDR3 spells CASSLRTSGSLTGELFF. CDR3 nucleotides: TGTGCCAGCAGTTTGAGAACTAGCGGGAGCCTCACCGGGGAGCTGTTTTTT.

The chain recombines TRBV7-9 with TRBJ1-1; maybe TRBD1 (6 bases). In germline, CDR1 is SEHNR, CDR2 FQNEAQ (reference sequence). CDR3 length equals 17 residues. Trimming left V 5 bases short and J 1 base short, with 20 bases between. The DNA for the CDR3 is TGTGCCAGCAGCCCGGCCCTACAGGGAATAAAGAACACTGAAGCTTTCTTT. This encodes CASSPALQGIKNTEAFF.

This sequence joins TRBV7-2 and TRBJ2-1; 7 bases agree with TRBD2. CDR1 and CDR2 from the germline V gene are SGHTA and FQGNSA. Trimming took 1 base from V and 7 from J; bases not matched to a gene: 7. This CDR3 is 15 amino acids long. The CDR3 reads CASSLDLAERNEQFF. Here the CDR3 DNA reads TGTGCCAGCAGCTTAGATCTAGCGGAACGTAATGAGCAGTTCTTC.

The CDR3: CASSLSGNTDTQYF. The DNA for the CDR3 is TGTGCCAGCAGCTTAAGCGGGAACACAGATACGCAGTATTTT. The rearrangement uses TRBV5-6 and TRBJ2-3, with 7 bases aligning to TRBD2. The CDR3 is 14 amino acids. Looked up from germline, CDR1 is SGHDT and CDR2 is YYEEEE. Trimming cost V 2 bases and J 2 bases; bases outside gene matches: 2.